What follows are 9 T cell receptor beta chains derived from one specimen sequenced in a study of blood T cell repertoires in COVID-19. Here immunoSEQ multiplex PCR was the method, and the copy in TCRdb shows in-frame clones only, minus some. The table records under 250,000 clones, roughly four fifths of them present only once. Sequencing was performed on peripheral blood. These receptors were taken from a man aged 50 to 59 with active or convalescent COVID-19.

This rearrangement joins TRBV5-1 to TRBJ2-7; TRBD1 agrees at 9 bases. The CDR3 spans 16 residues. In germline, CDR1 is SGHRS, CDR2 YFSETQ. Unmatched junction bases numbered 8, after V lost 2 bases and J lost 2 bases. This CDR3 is CASSFEGQGYPYEQYF. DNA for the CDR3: TGCGCCAGCAGCTTTGAGGGACAGGGTTATCCCTACGAGCAGTACTTC.

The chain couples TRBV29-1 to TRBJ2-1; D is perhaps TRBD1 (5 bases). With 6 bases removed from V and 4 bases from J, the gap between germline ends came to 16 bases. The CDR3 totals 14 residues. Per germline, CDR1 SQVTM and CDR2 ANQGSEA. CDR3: CSVAQGSAYNEQFF. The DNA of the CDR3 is TGCAGCGTAGCTCAGGGTTCGGCATACAATGAGCAGTTCTTC.

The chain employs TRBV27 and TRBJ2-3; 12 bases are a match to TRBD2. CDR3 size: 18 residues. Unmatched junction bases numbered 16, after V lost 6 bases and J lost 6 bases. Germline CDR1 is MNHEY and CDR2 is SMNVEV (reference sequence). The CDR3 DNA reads TGTGCCAGCAGGGTTATGGGGCTAGCGGGGGGGCTGGTGGATACGCAGTATTTT. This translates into CASRVMGLAGGLVDTQYF.

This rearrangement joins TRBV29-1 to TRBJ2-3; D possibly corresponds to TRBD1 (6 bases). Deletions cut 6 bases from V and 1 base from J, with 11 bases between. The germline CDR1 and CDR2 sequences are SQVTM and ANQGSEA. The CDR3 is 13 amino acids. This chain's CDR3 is CSVYRDGTDTQYF. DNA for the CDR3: TGCAGCGTCTACAGGGATGGCACAGATACGCAGTATTTT.

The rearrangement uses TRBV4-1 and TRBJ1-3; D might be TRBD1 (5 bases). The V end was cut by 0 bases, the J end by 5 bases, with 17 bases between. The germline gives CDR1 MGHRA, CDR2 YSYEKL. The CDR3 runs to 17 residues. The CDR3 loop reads CASSQDGVAQGRNTIYF. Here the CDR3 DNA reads TGCGCCAGCAGCCAAGATGGAGTGGCGCAGGGTAGAAACACCATATATTTT.

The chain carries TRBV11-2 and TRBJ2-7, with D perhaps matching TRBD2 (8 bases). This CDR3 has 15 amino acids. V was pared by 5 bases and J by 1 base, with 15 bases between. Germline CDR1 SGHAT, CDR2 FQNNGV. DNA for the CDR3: TGTGCCAGCAGCCCAGGGGGACTAGGGTCCTACGAGCAGTACTTC. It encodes CASSPGGLGSYEQYF.

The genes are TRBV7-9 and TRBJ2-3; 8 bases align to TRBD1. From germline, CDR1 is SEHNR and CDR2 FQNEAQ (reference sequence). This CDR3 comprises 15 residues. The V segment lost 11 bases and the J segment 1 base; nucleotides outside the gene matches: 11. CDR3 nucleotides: TGTGCCCTTGGCCAGGGGGCTAGCGGCACAGATACGCAGTATTTT. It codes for CALGQGASGTDTQYF.

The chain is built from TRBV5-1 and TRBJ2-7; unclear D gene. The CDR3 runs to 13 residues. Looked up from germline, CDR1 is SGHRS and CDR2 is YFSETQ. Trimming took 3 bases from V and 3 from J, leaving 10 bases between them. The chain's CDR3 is CASSSITDYEQYF. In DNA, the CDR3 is TGCGCCAGCAGCTCAATCACAGACTACGAGCAGTACTTC.

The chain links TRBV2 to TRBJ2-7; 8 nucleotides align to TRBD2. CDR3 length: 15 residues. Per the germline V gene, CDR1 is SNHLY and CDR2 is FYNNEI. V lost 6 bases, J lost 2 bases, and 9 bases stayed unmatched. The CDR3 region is CASRPTTSVPYEQYF. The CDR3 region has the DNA TGTGCCAGCAGGCCCACGACTAGCGTACCCTACGAGCAGTACTTC.